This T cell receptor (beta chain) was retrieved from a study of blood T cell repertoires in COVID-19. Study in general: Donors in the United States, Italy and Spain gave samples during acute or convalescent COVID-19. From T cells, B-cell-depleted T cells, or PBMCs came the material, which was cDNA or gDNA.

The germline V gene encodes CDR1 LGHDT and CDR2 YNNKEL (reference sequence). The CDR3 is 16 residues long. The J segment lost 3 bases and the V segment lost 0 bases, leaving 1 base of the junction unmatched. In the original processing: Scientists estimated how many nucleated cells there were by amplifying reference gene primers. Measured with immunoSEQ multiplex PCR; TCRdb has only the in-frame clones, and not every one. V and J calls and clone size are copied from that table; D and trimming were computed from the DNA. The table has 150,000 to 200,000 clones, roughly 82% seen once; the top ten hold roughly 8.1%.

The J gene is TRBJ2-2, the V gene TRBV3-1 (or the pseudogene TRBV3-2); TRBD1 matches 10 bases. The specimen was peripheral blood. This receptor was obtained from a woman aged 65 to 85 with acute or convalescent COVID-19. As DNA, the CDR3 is TGTGCCAGCAGCCAAGATGGGACAGGGGACACCGGGGAGCTGTTTTTT. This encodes CASSQDGTGDTGELFF.